These 25 T cell receptor beta chains originate from one sample sequenced in a study of blood T cell repertoires in COVID-19. Assay: immunoSEQ multiplex PCR; the TCRdb copy retains only in-frame clones and omits some. The sample gives around 300,000 clones, roughly 89% of which show up once; 2% to 2.5% is in the top ten. Sequencing used peripheral blood. The receptors stem from a man over 45 with acute or convalescent COVID-19.

V is TRBV12-3 or TRBV12-4 and J is TRBJ1-5; D remains ambiguous. The CDR3 consists of 13 residues. Between the trimmed V and J ends, which lost 5 bases and 6 bases, there was a span of 11 bases. CDR3 DNA sequence: TGTGCCAGCAGTGCGGCTGGTATTCAGCCCCAGCATTTT. Protein: CASSAAGIQPQHF.

This chain joins TRBV27 and TRBJ2-6; D possibly corresponds to TRBD1 (6 bases). The ends were cut back, 4 bases at V and 1 base at J, with 26 bases in the middle. The CDR3 consists of 21 residues. Germline V gene lookup returns CDR1 MNHEY and CDR2 SMNVEV (reference sequence). The CDR3 sequence is CASSYRGWTAQLSSGANVLTF. The CDR3 region has the DNA TGTGCCAGCAGTTATAGAGGTTGGACAGCTCAGCTCTCGTCTGGGGCCAACGTCCTGACTTTC.

The chain employs TRBV3-1 (or the pseudogene TRBV3-2) and TRBJ2-7; TRBD1 aligns across 8 bases. This CDR3 has 15 residues. From germline, CDR1 is LGHDT and CDR2 YNNKEL (reference sequence). The V gene end was trimmed by 6 bases and the J gene end by 4 bases; junction bases not matched to a gene: 11. CDR3 coding DNA: TGTGCCAGCAGTCTCGGACAGGGCGTTCTGTACGAGCAGTACTTC. This sequence encodes CASSLGQGVLYEQYF.

The V and J genes are TRBV6-4 and TRBJ1-1, with 8 bases lining up with TRBD1. V shed 6 bases and J 3 bases; nucleotides not matched to a gene: 6. This CDR3 comprises 14 residues. Germline CDR1 and CDR2: MRHNA and SNTAGT. This CDR3 reads CASSTDRADTEAFF. DNA of the CDR3: TGTGCCAGCAGCACGGACAGGGCGGACACTGAAGCTTTCTTT.

The chain carries TRBV3-1 (or the pseudogene TRBV3-2) and TRBJ2-2; 13 nucleotides line up with TRBD2. From germline, CDR1 is LGHDT and CDR2 YNNKEL (reference sequence). Trimming removed 2 bases from V and 0 bases from J; junction bases left unmatched: 9. The CDR3 is 20 residues long. The CDR3 spells CASSQILGLAGNANTGELFF. The CDR3 DNA sequence: TGTGCCAGCAGCCAAATTTTGGGACTAGCGGGGAACGCGAACACCGGGGAGCTGTTTTTT.

The chain joins TRBV5-1 to TRBJ2-7; the D gene is possibly TRBD1 (5 bases). From germline, CDR1 is SGHRS and CDR2 YFSETQ. The CDR3 runs 14 residues. Trimming took off 3 bases at V and 5 bases at J, with 15 bases between the two ends. CDR3 DNA: TGCGCCAGCAGCTACGGCACCAGGGAAAACGAGCAGTACTTC. Amino acids: CASSYGTRENEQYF.

The chain employs TRBV5-1 and TRBJ2-4, with a weak D call TRBD1 (6 bases). The ends were cut back, 0 bases at V and 6 bases at J, with 10 bases in the middle. Germline lookup yields CDR1 SGHRS and CDR2 YFSETQ. The CDR3 covers 14 residues. The CDR3: CASSLEDSRNIQYF. CDR3 DNA: TGCGCCAGCAGCTTGGAGGACAGTAGAAACATTCAGTACTTC.

The CDR3, as DNA: TGTGCCAGCAGCTTAGGAGTTGGGGAGTACAATGAGCAGTTCTTC. Its protein is CASSLGVGEYNEQFF. The V gene is TRBV7-9, the J gene TRBJ2-1, with D tentatively TRBD2 (5 bases). The V gene's germline CDR1 is SEHNR and CDR2 FQNEAQ (reference sequence). V shed 1 base and J shed 4 bases, with 11 bases lying between them. The CDR3 has 15 residues.

This rearrangement joins TRBV30 to TRBJ2-2; D remains ambiguous. The CDR3 totals 14 residues. Trimming removed 2 bases at V and 7 bases at J, with 14 bases between. Germline V gene sequence: CDR1 GTSNPN, CDR2 SVGIG (reference sequence). The CDR3 nucleotides are TGTGCCTGGAGTTTAGGAGTCCGCAACGGGGAGCTGTTTTTT. Protein product: CAWSLGVRNGELFF.

V usage is TRBV10-2 and J usage is TRBJ2-7; maybe TRBD2 (5 bases). V lost 7 bases to trimming and J lost 6 bases, with 16 bases between them. The CDR3 extends over 13 amino acids. The V gene's germline CDR1 is WSHSY and CDR2 SAAADI. CDR3 sequence reads: CASKFGGGSEQYF. As DNA, the CDR3 is TGCGCCAGCAAGTTCGGTGGAGGAAGCGAGCAGTACTTC.

The chain's CDR3 is CASSVLAGLVGDTDTQYF. In nucleotides, the CDR3 is TGTGCCAGCAGTGTTCTAGCGGGCCTCGTAGGTGACACAGATACGCAGTATTTT. The J gene is TRBJ2-3, the V gene TRBV2, with TRBD2 matching 8 bases. After removal of 4 bases from V and 2 bases from J, the junction contained 14 bases not matched to a gene. The CDR3 sequence is 18 residues long. CDR1 and CDR2 from the germline V gene are SNHLY and FYNNEI.

This clone was counted once. V and J are TRBV10-2 and TRBJ2-5; no clear D gene. Trimming took 0 bases from V and 7 from J, leaving 9 bases between them. Germline CDR1 is WSHSY and CDR2 is SAAADI. There are 13 residues in the CDR3. CDR3 nucleotides: TGCGCCAGCAGTGAGTCGACCCGAGGGACCCAGTACTTC. Translating gives CASSESTRGTQYF.

The V gene is TRBV2, the J gene TRBJ1-2, with D perhaps matching TRBD1 (6 bases). CDR1 and CDR2 from the germline V gene are SNHLY and FYNNEI. The CDR3 has 14 amino acids. Trimming pared 0 bases from V and 7 bases from J, leaving 12 bases between. Written as DNA, the CDR3 is TGTGCCAGCAGTGAAGCTCAGGGGTGGAGTGGCTACACCTTC. Amino acid sequence: CASSEAQGWSGYTF.

The chain recombines TRBV10-3 with TRBJ1-1; possible D gene TRBD1, 6 bases. From germline, CDR1 is ENHRY and CDR2 SYGVKD. Trimming cost V 6 bases and J 6 bases, with 17 bases left between them. This CDR3 contains 14 residues. DNA for the CDR3: TGTGCCATCAGAGGGACGGGACATATCTCTGAAGCTTTCTTT. Translating gives CAIRGTGHISEAFF.

The V and J genes are TRBV30 and TRBJ2-1, with a possible D match to TRBD2 (6 bases). The CDR3 spans 15 residues. V was cut by 2 bases and J by 2 bases, with 13 bases left in between. Per the germline V gene, CDR1 is GTSNPN and CDR2 is SVGIG (reference sequence). The CDR3 here is CAWSLAGLAYNEQFF. The CDR3 nucleotides are TGTGCCTGGAGTTTGGCGGGGCTCGCCTACAATGAGCAGTTCTTC.

This sequence joins TRBV2 and TRBJ1-5, with TRBD1 as a possible D gene (5 bases). Germline V lookup: CDR1 SNHLY, CDR2 FYNNEI. V was trimmed by 3 bases and J by 0 bases, leaving 12 bases between them. The CDR3 sequence is 16 residues long. Here the CDR3 DNA reads TGTGCCAGCAGTGATCAGGGAGGGCATAGCAATCAGCCCCAGCATTTT. Protein sequence: CASSDQGGHSNQPQHF.

This sequence joins TRBV5-1 and TRBJ2-5, with TRBD2 identical over 7 bases. CDR3 length: 15 amino acids. The germline V gene has CDR1 SGHRS and CDR2 YFSETQ. The junction had 4 bases not matched to a gene; V was cut back by 0 bases and J by 2 bases. The CDR3 coding sequence is TGCGCCAGCAGCTTGGCCCAGCGGGGTCAAGAGACCCAGTACTTC. Its protein is CASSLAQRGQETQYF.

The chain is built from TRBV29-1 and TRBJ1-1; 9 bases fit TRBD1. Germline loops: CDR1 SQVTM, CDR2 ANQGSEA. The V gene end was trimmed by 7 bases and the J gene end by 1 base; junction bases not matched to a gene: 4. The CDR3 runs to 13 residues. The CDR3 is CSAMTGGNTEAFF. The CDR3 DNA sequence: TGCAGCGCGATGACAGGGGGGAACACTGAAGCTTTCTTT.

This chain uses TRBV6-5 with TRBJ1-2, with 7 bases lining up with TRBD1. The CDR3 is made up of 13 amino acids. The germline gives CDR1 MNHEY, CDR2 SVGAGI. The junction had 1 base not matched to a gene; V was cut back by 6 bases and J by 0 bases. CDR3 nucleotides: TGTGCCAGCAGGGGACAGACTAACTATGGCTACACCTTC. Its protein is CASRGQTNYGYTF.

The CDR3 sequence: CASSATQETQYF. The CDR3 nucleotides read TGTGCCAGCAGCGCGACTCAAGAGACCCAGTACTTC. The rearrangement uses TRBV2 and TRBJ2-5; D is undetermined. The V gene lost 6 bases and the J gene lost 2 bases, with 7 bases spanning the gap. Germline V gives CDR1 SNHLY, CDR2 FYNNEI. The length of the CDR3 is 12 residues.

In its sample, this clone was seen a few times. This sequence joins TRBV14 and TRBJ1-1, with D possibly TRBD1 on 6 matching bases. Germline CDR1 is SGHDN and CDR2 is FVKESK. V was trimmed by 4 bases and J by 5 bases, leaving 20 bases between them. This CDR3 has 16 amino acids. The CDR3 sequence is CASSRLRGRGVTEAFF. The CDR3 DNA follows: TGTGCCAGCAGCCGCCTCCGGGGGCGGGGGGTTACTGAAGCTTTCTTT.

This chain joins TRBV10-3 and TRBJ2-3; the match to TRBD1 covers 7 bases. Germline-derived CDR1 and CDR2 are ENHRY and SYGVKD. The CDR3 totals 12 residues. J lost 5 bases, V lost 7 bases, and 3 bases had no gene match. The CDR3 region is CAITSGGDTQYF. CDR3 coding DNA: TGTGCCATCACCTCAGGGGGAGATACGCAGTATTTT.

The chain carries TRBV19 and TRBJ2-6, with a possible D match to TRBD2 (6 bases). V lost 3 bases to trimming and J lost 3 bases, with 12 bases between them. CDR3 size: 16 residues. The V gene's germline CDR1 is LNHDA and CDR2 SQIVND (reference sequence). CDR3 in amino acids: CASSIVWGDGANVLTF. CDR3 DNA: TGTGCCAGTAGTATTGTTTGGGGGGATGGGGCCAACGTCCTGACTTTC.

V and J are TRBV2 and TRBJ2-7; D is undetermined. V was clipped by 8 bases and J by 2 bases, with 10 bases between them. Per germline, CDR1 SNHLY and CDR2 FYNNEI. This CDR3 is built from 12 residues. CDR3 residues: CASGWAPYEQYF. As DNA, the CDR3 is TGTGCCAGCGGTTGGGCGCCCTACGAGCAGTACTTC.

The gene calls are TRBV6-6 and TRBJ2-7; 8 bases line up with TRBD1. Trimming took 6 bases from V and 4 from J; bases not matched to a gene: 14. In germline, CDR1 is MNHNY, CDR2 SVGAGI (reference sequence). The length of the CDR3 is 16 residues. CDR3 DNA sequence: TGTGCCAGCAGCCGTCCTAGACAGGGGAAAATGTACGAGCAGTACTTC. It encodes CASSRPRQGKMYEQYF.